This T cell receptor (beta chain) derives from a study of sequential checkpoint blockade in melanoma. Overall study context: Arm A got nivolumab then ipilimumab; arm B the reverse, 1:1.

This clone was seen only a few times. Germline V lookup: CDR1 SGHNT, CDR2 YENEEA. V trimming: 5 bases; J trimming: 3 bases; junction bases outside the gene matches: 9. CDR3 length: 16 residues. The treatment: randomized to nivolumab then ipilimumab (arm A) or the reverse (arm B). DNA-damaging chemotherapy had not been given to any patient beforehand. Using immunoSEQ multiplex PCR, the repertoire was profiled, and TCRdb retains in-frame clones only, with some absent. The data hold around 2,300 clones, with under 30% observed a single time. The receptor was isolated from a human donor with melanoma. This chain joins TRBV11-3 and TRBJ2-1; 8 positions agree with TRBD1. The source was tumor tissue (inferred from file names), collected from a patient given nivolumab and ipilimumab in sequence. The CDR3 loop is CASSKKDRALYNEQFF. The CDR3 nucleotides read TGTGCCAGCAGCAAAAAGGACAGGGCGCTCTACAATGAGCAGTTCTTC.